Below are 12 T cell receptor beta chains sequenced from a single sample in a study of PD-1 blockade in classical Hodgkin lymphoma. The table came from immunoSEQ multiplex PCR; TCRdb's copy has only in-frame clones and leaves some out. The sample lists around 40,000 clones; 77% were seen once. Sample time point: cycle 4 day 1 (C4D1), after five to seven weeks of nivolumab. All patients experienced relapse after autologous stem cell transplantation, and brentuximab vedotin exposure was variable. The input for sequencing was peripheral blood mononuclear cells (PBMCs), taken before the fourth cycle of nivolumab. Receptors were obtained from a human donor with classical Hodgkin lymphoma.

This clone showed up just once. The genes are TRBV19 and TRBJ2-7, with D uncertain. With 2 bases removed from V and 3 bases from J, the gap between germline ends came to 11 bases. The CDR3 has 14 amino acids. From germline, CDR1 is LNHDA and CDR2 SQIVND (reference sequence). CDR3 nucleotides: TGTGCCAGTAGTATACAGGAGTCGGACTACGAGCAGTACTTC. This codes for CASSIQESDYEQYF.

The chain recombines TRBV6-5 with TRBJ1-1, with 7 positions matching TRBD1. This CDR3 is 15 amino acids long. Germline trimming cut 6 bases from V and 1 base from J; bases unmatched to any gene: 8. Germline V gene lookup returns CDR1 MNHEY and CDR2 SVGAGI. CDR3 sequence: CASRPPGQRNTEAFF. DNA for the CDR3: TGTGCCAGCAGGCCCCCGGGACAGAGGAACACTGAAGCTTTCTTT.

In this sample, this clone turned up a few times. The chain uses TRBV7-9 and TRBJ1-2; perhaps TRBD1 as D (6 bases). This CDR3 comprises 18 residues. Per the germline V gene, CDR1 is SEHNR and CDR2 is FQNEAQ (reference sequence). The ends were cut back, 2 bases at V and 5 bases at J, with 24 bases in the middle. This CDR3 is CASSLIRSGGRGWYGYTF. The CDR3 region has the DNA TGTGCCAGCAGCTTAATTAGGAGTGGCGGCAGGGGATGGTATGGCTACACCTTC.

The rearrangement links TRBV7-9 to TRBJ1-3; TRBD1 is a possible D gene (6 bases). Germline CDR1 and CDR2: SEHNR and FQNEAQ (reference sequence). Trimming took off 7 bases at V and 3 bases at J, with 13 bases between the two ends. The CDR3 is 14 residues long. Here the CDR3 reads CASTIGGIGNTIYF. In nucleotides, the CDR3 is TGTGCCAGCACAATAGGGGGGATTGGAAACACCATATATTTT. Looking up the rest from reference TRBV7-9 and TRBJ1-3 gives the full variable domain: DTGVSQNPRHKITKRGQNVTFRCDPISEHNRLYWYRQTLGQGPEFLTYFQNEAQLEKSRLLSDRFSAERPKGSFSTLEIQRTEQGDSAMYLCASTIGGIGNTIYFGEGSWLTVV.

To note about this clone: The identical CDR3 is also encoded by other nucleotide sequences in the sample. This rearrangement joins TRBV2 to TRBJ1-2; weak D call: TRBD1 (5 bases). The CDR3 has 13 residues. V lost 4 bases, J lost 5 bases, and 11 bases lay in between. Germline CDR1 and CDR2: SNHLY and FYNNEI. CDR3: CASSVGQSYGYTF. As DNA, the CDR3 is TGTGCCAGCAGTGTGGGGCAGAGTTATGGCTACACCTTC.

The gene calls are TRBV5-6 and TRBJ2-4; no clear D. Germline V gene data show CDR1 as SGHDT and CDR2 as YYEEEE. CDR3 length equals 16 residues. Trimming left V 0 bases short and J 0 bases short, with 10 bases between. The CDR3 bases are TGTGCCAGCAGCTTGGTTAAGCAGATAGCCAAAAACATTCAGTACTTC. Residues: CASSLVKQIAKNIQYF.

The chain combines TRBV11-1 with TRBJ2-1, with D possibly TRBD2 on 7 matching bases. Germline lookup yields CDR1 SGHAT and CDR2 FQDESV (reference sequence). This CDR3 is built from 15 residues. V was pared by 4 bases and J by 7 bases, with 17 bases between. As DNA, the CDR3 is TGTGCCAGCAGCTCAAAGATCAGGGGAGGGAATGAGCAGTTCTTC. The encoded protein is CASSSKIRGGNEQFF.

CDR3 sequence reads: CASSQDGINEKLFF. CDR3 in DNA: TGCGCCAGCAGTCAGGACGGGATTAATGAAAAACTGTTTTTT. The chain links TRBV5-1 to TRBJ1-4, with D unresolved. V shed 5 bases and J shed 4 bases, with 12 bases lying between them. The CDR3 covers 14 residues. Germline V gene sequence: CDR1 SGHRS, CDR2 YFSETQ.

This chain links TRBV6-5 with TRBJ2-3; tentative D call: TRBD2 (6 bases). The CDR3 runs to 15 residues. CDR1 and CDR2 (germline): MNHEY, SVGAGI. V was trimmed by 2 bases and J by 0 bases, leaving 9 bases between them. In DNA, the CDR3 is TGTGCCAGCAGTTACGAGCGGGCAAGCACAGATACGCAGTATTTT. Translating gives CASSYERASTDTQYF.

This chain joins TRBV5-6 and TRBJ2-7; D is unresolved. Trimming pared 1 base from V and 0 bases from J, leaving 8 bases between. CDR3 length: 14 amino acids. Germline values: CDR1 SGHDT, CDR2 YYEEEE. The DNA for the CDR3 is TGTGCCAGCAGCTTGCTTTCAGACTCCTACGAGCAGTACTTC. This sequence encodes CASSLLSDSYEQYF.

A note on this clone: The sample has other DNA sequences that encode this CDR3 too. The J gene is TRBJ2-3, the V gene TRBV19; D might be TRBD2 (7 bases). V was trimmed by 4 bases and J by 1 base, leaving 12 bases between them. The germline gives CDR1 LNHDA, CDR2 SQIVND (reference sequence). The CDR3 sequence is 15 residues long. The CDR3 reads CASSKAGAGTDTQYF. The CDR3 coding sequence is TGTGCCAGTAGTAAGGCGGGGGCCGGCACAGATACGCAGTATTTT.

V gene TRBV11-1 combines with J gene TRBJ2-2, with 8 bases lining up with TRBD2. With V trimmed by 3 bases and J by 5 bases, 8 bases remained unmatched. In germline, CDR1 is SGHAT, CDR2 FQDESV (reference sequence). CDR3 length: 16 amino acids. CDR3 bases: TGTGCCAGCAGCTTGTTCCAGCGGGGGTGGACCGGGGAGCTGTTTTTT. Its protein is CASSLFQRGWTGELFF.